This TCR beta chain was profiled in a study of T cells in Graves' hyperthyroidism and ophthalmopathy. Germline CDR1 is SQVTM and CDR2 is ANQGSEA. With V trimmed by 7 bases and J by 2 bases, 3 bases remained unmatched. This CDR3 has 13 residues. Amplification targeted TCR beta CDR3 regions from RNA transcripts. The HTBI primer set served for first-round RT-PCR of the TCR CDR3. TCRdb used MiXCR to reprocess the multiplex PCR reads, holding one entry per CDR3 protein. The sample includes hundreds of thousands of distinct CDR3 sequences, roughly 16% of them seen just once. A few counts support this clonotype.

The clonotype was recovered from a woman aged 25 to 39 with Graves' hyperthyroidism. The sequencing sample was made of blood. This chain uses TRBV29-1 with TRBJ2-7; 12 bases map to TRBD1. The CDR3 sequence is CSAGTGGPYEQYF. The CDR3 nucleotides are TGCAGCGCTGGGACAGGGGGCCCCTACGAGCAGTACTTC.